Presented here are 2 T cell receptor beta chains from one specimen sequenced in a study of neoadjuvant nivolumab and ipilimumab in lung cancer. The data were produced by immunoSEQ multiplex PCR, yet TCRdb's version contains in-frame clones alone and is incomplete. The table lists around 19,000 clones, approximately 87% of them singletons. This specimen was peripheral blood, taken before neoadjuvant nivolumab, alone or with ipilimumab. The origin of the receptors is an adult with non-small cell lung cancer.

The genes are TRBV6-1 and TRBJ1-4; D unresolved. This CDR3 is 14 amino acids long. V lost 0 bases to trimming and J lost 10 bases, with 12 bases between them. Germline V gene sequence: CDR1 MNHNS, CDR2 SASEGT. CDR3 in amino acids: CASSEAGSNRKLFF. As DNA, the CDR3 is TGTGCCAGCAGTGAAGCCGGCTCGAACCGAAAACTGTTTTTT.

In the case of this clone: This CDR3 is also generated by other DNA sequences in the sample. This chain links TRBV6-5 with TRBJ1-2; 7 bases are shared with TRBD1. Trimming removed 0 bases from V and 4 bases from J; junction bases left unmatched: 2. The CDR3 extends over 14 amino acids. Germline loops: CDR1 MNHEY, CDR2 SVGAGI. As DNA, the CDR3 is TGTGCCAGCAGTTACTCAGGGGGCGGCTATGGCTACACCTTC. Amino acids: CASSYSGGGYGYTF.